One sample yielded the 16 T cell receptor beta chains listed below, sequenced in a study of blood T cell repertoires in COVID-19. Produced via immunoSEQ multiplex PCR; TCRdb's table is partial and in-frame only. Of 150,000 or so clones listed, roughly 82% were seen once; the top ten hold over 7.5%. Source material: peripheral blood. Source of these receptors: a woman aged 65 to 85 with acute or convalescent COVID-19.

This chain connects TRBV9 to TRBJ1-5; 7 bases are a match to TRBD1. The V gene's germline CDR1 is SGDLS and CDR2 YYNGEE. V lost 1 base and J lost 5; bases outside the gene matches: 6. The CDR3 contains 15 residues. The CDR3 here is CASSVSGGRDQPQHF. The CDR3 bases are TGTGCCAGCAGCGTATCAGGGGGAAGGGATCAGCCCCAGCATTTT. Full variable domain (missing parts from reference TRBV9 and TRBJ1-5): DSGVTQTPKHLITATGQRVTLRCSPRSGDLSVYWYQQSLDQGLQFLIQYYNGEERAKGNILERFSAQQFPDLHSELNLSSLELGDSALYFCASSVSGGRDQPQHFGDGTRLSIL.

This clone came up a few times. This sequence joins TRBV28 and TRBJ1-4; 8 positions agree with TRBD1. Germline CDR1 and CDR2: MDHEN and SYDVKM. CDR3 size: 15 residues. V lost 3 bases to trimming and J lost 13 bases; unmatched junction nucleotides: 13. CDR3 bases: TGTGCCAGCAGTTTGTCCAGGGGGCGCGGGTCACTACTGTTTTTT. Residues: CASSLSRGRGSLLFF.

The DNA for the CDR3 is TGCGCCAGCAGCCAAGAAACGGTAGGGGGCGGCTCTGGAAACACCATATATTTT. Protein: CASSQETVGGGSGNTIYF. This chain joins TRBV4-3 and TRBJ1-3; TRBD1 matches at 7 bases. V trimming: 0 bases; J trimming: 0 bases; junction bases outside the gene matches: 8. CDR1 is LGHNA, CDR2 YSLEER, per germline. CDR3 size: 18 residues.

The chain carries TRBV21-1 and TRBJ1-6; TRBD1, the table's D call, was not compared with the DNA. TRBV21-1 is given as a pseudogene. This CDR3 has 17 residues. For the CDR3, the DNA is TGTGCCAGCAGCGGACAGGGAGATGCGCGCGGATATTCACCCCTCCACTTT. This encodes CASSGQGDARGYSPLHF.

This clone was seen just once. This rearrangement joins TRBV4-3 to TRBJ2-5; D not certain. V lost 3 bases and J lost 2, with 7 bases in between. This CDR3 contains 13 residues. The germline gives CDR1 LGHNA, CDR2 YSLEER. The CDR3 sequence: CASSHTQQETQYF. The CDR3 bases are TGCGCCAGCAGCCACACACAGCAAGAGACCCAGTACTTC.

The chain uses TRBV2 and TRBJ1-4, with D maybe TRBD1 (6 bases). The germline V gene has CDR1 SNHLY and CDR2 FYNNEI. V shed 0 bases and J shed 7 bases, with 21 bases lying between them. CDR3 length: 18 residues. The CDR3 DNA is TGTGCCAGCAGTGAAGCGCTTCGTTGGGCAGGGGAAGGTGAAAAACTGTTTTTT. It codes for CASSEALRWAGEGEKLFF.

The J gene is TRBJ2-7, the V gene TRBV6-2 or TRBV6-3; possibly TRBD2 for D (5 bases). V lost 2 bases, J lost 3 bases, and 11 bases lay in between. The germline V gene encodes CDR1 MNHEY and CDR2 SVGEGT. The CDR3 sequence is 14 residues long. Here the CDR3 DNA reads TGTGCCAGCAGTTACCGACCAGACTACTACGAGCAGTACTTC. Its translation: CASSYRPDYYEQYF.

The chain links TRBV7-9 to TRBJ2-3; TRBD2 matches at 10 bases. The CDR3 has 15 residues. V was pared by 4 bases and J by 5 bases, with 6 bases of the junction left unmatched. Germline V gene lookup returns CDR1 SEHNR and CDR2 FQNEAQ (reference sequence). For the CDR3, the DNA is TGTGCCAGCAGCTCTAGCGGGGGCCCGGGAGATACGCAGTATTTT. As protein: CASSSSGGPGDTQYF.

The chain is built from TRBV30 and TRBJ1-6; 8 bases align to TRBD1. The germline V gene encodes CDR1 GTSNPN and CDR2 SVGIG (reference sequence). CDR3 size: 14 residues. V dropped 7 bases and J dropped 4; count of bases not matched to a gene: 6. CDR3 in DNA: TGTGCCTTTCGGACAGGGTTATATAATTCACCCCTCCACTTT. This codes for CAFRTGLYNSPLHF.

The CDR3 loop reads CASSWTGGTDTQYF. The CDR3 region has the DNA TGCGCCAGCAGCTGGACAGGTGGCACAGATACGCAGTATTTT. This rearrangement joins TRBV4-1 to TRBJ2-3, with 7 positions matching TRBD1. V dropped 5 bases and J dropped 1; count of bases not matched to a gene: 3. CDR3 length: 14 amino acids. CDR1 is MGHRA and CDR2 is YSYEKL in the germline V gene.

The chain has TRBV19 and TRBJ1-1; 7 nucleotides align to TRBD1. The germline CDR1 and CDR2 sequences are LNHDA and SQIVND (reference sequence). The CDR3 is 14 residues long. The ends lost 5 bases at V and 0 bases at J; junction bases unmatched: 3. CDR3 nucleotides: TGTGCCAGTAGTGCGGGACAGCTGAACACTGAAGCTTTCTTT. This translates into CASSAGQLNTEAFF.

The chain links TRBV5-6 to TRBJ2-7; 7 bases line up with TRBD1. CDR3 length equals 15 residues. The trim removed 3 bases at V and 0 bases at J, leaving 6 bases unmatched. Germline CDR1 is SGHDT and CDR2 is YYEEEE. The CDR3 DNA follows: TGTGCCAGCAGCTACAGGGGCCCTGTCTCCTACGAGCAGTACTTC. Residues: CASSYRGPVSYEQYF. The variable domain in full, completed from reference TRBV5-6 and TRBJ2-7, reads DAGVTQSPTHLIKTRGQQVTLRCSPKSGHDTVSWYQQALGQGPQFIFQYYEEEERQRGNFPDRFSGHQFPNYSSELNVNALLLGDSALYLCASSYRGPVSYEQYFGPGTRLTVT.

This chain uses TRBV7-2 with TRBJ2-7; 9 nucleotides align to TRBD2. Germline V lookup: CDR1 SGHTA, CDR2 FQGNSA. The CDR3 consists of 13 residues. V was clipped by 5 bases and J by 6 bases; unmatched bases: 5. The CDR3 sequence is CASSAGLAGEQYF. Here the CDR3 DNA reads TGTGCCAGCAGCGCGGGACTAGCTGGCGAGCAGTACTTC.

This clone was observed a few times. This chain uses TRBV5-4 with TRBJ1-2, with D perhaps matching TRBD1 (5 bases). Looked up from germline, CDR1 is SGHNT and CDR2 is YYREEE (reference sequence). The CDR3 is 15 amino acids. Trimming pared 3 bases from V and 6 bases from J, leaving 18 bases between. CDR3 sequence: CASSSGTARLDGYTF. CDR3 nucleotides: TGTGCCAGCAGCTCCGGGACTGCGCGCCTAGATGGCTACACCTTC. The full variable domain, its missing parts supplied by reference TRBV5-4 and TRBJ1-2, is ETGVTQSPTHLIKTRGQQVTLRCSSQSGHNTVSWYQQALGQGPQFIFQYYREEENGRGNFPPRFSGLQFPNYSSELNVNALELDDSALYLCASSSGTARLDGYTFGSGTRLTVV.

This chain links TRBV7-8 with TRBJ2-1, with D unresolved. Germline CDR1 SGHVS, CDR2 FQNEAQ. Trimming removed 5 bases at V and 15 bases at J, with 20 bases between. The CDR3 has 13 amino acids. The CDR3 region has the DNA TGTGCCAGCAGCAAAGAAACCGGATTTACAGCGTTCTTC. Translated, it gives CASSKETGFTAFF.

The chain has TRBV15 and TRBJ1-4, with 7 positions matching TRBD1. The ends lost 4 bases at V and 14 bases at J; junction bases unmatched: 10. CDR1 LNHNV and CDR2 YYDKDF come from the germline V gene (reference sequence). CDR3 length equals 13 residues. CDR3 residues: CATSTDRVRPLFF. The DNA for the CDR3 is TGTGCCACCAGCACCGACAGGGTGAGGCCTCTGTTTTTT.